This T cell receptor beta chain derives from a study of T cell responses to AZD1222 COVID-19 vaccine. Data came from immunoSEQ multiplex PCR; TCRdb stores just in-frame clones and leaves some out. Among about 150,000 clones, roughly 90% were seen once, and the ten largest hold about 1.6%. Comment on this clone: Antigen specificity is unknown.

Findings and limits, study-wide: Most donors were white British, females outnumbered males, and clonal diversity was possibly underestimated. Unmutated variant regions are reportedly the target of nearly half of TCRs that are spike-specific. Dominant at 160-218 and 743-854, vaccine-associated CD4 TCRs also spanned spike. Repertoires were obtained solely post-peak T cell response.

Germline V gene lookup returns CDR1 SGHAT and CDR2 FQDESV (reference sequence). V lost 4 bases, J lost 1 base, and 10 bases lay in between. The length of the CDR3 is 14 residues. The sequence derives from an adult who received the AZD1222 COVID-19 vaccine. The V call is TRBV11-1, the J call TRBJ1-1; D ambiguous. The sequencing here drew on peripheral blood, taken 28 days after the second AZD1222 dose. CDR3 protein: CASSYGRTNTEAFF. The DNA for the CDR3 is TGTGCCAGCAGCTATGGACGGACGAACACTGAAGCTTTCTTT.